This section outlines one TCR beta chain sequence together with its context. Its antigen is currently unknown. This specimen belongs to a study of follicular helper T cells after annual influenza vaccination. Study at large: Sampling occurred days 0, 7 and 28 after each influenza vaccination. Across the 2013-2014, 2014-2015 and 2015-2016 vaccination seasons, some subjects were resampled. The study, taken as a whole, reports: Plasmablast frequency change correlated with clonality change in ICOS+CD38+ cTfh.

Time point in this sample: 2015-2016 season, 7 days after influenza vaccination. ICOS+CD38+ and ICOS-CD38- fractions were sorted from non-naive CD4+CXCR5+PD-1+ cells. The germline gives CDR1 SGHTS, CDR2 YDEGEE. The CDR3 is made up of 14 amino acids. Trimming shortened V by 0 bases and J by 1 base, and 7 bases separated the two germline ends. Clones were read by immunoSEQ multiplex PCR, and TCRdb kept only the in-frame ones, dropping some. The sample lists about 4,200 clones; 82% were seen once. This rearrangement joins TRBV5-8 to TRBJ1-1; no firm D call. Specimen: CXCR5+ CD38- circulating T follicular helper cells from blood, collected 7 days after influenza vaccination. Subset specified: circulating Tfh, non-naive CD4+CXCR5+PD-1+ (ICOS+CD38+ or ICOS-CD38-). The sequence was collected from an adult who received the influenza vaccine. CDR3 DNA: TGTGCCAGCAGCTTGGGGGTACCGAACACTGAAGCTTTCTTT. Encoded protein: CASSLGVPNTEAFF.